This TCR beta chain was captured by sequencing in a study of CD8 T cells in ankylosing spondylitis (dated by TCRdb to the late 2010s). Study-level background: To find TCR variants linked to disease, the study profiled T cell receptor beta repertoires in ankylosing spondylitis patients and healthy donors. The whole study cohort included 108 healthy donors and over 20 ankylosing spondylitis patients. Peripheral blood was sampled, and synovial fluid was also collected from ankylosing spondylitis patients.

Sequencing used an Illumina HiSeq 2500. TCR beta libraries were prepared by quantitative 5'-RACE with molecular barcodes. The study's processing was this. A new computational method, built on a probabilistic model of VDJ rearrangement, was used to identify disease-linked TCR variants. TCRdb redid the processing of the public reads, applying fastp at Q25 and MiXCR, and retained in-frame beta chains. Every distinct CDR3 protein forms one entry, paired with its most common genes and DNA. It is TCRdb's table, rather than the study itself, that gives the V and J calls and clone size. Here the sample has approximately 260,000 distinct CDR3 sequences; roughly 8.6% occur a single time. The ten largest clones represent approximately 6.2% of the sample. This clonotype was observed at least ten times. Its antigen remains undetermined. Base qualities are not at hand, and no much larger clone is one base apart.

What the authors observed across the whole study: Some motif variants had previously been reported in the synovial fluid and blood of reactive arthritis patients, which suggests shared mechanisms of disease initiation. The disease-linked clones were reported to be significantly enriched in matched synovial fluid samples from ankylosing spondylitis patients. The disease-linked clones had a CD8+ phenotype and were found at relatively low frequencies in peripheral blood. A TCR beta motif made up of eight highly homologous amino acid variants appeared to be characteristic of blood from ankylosing spondylitis patients.

V was cut back by 7 bases and J by 8 bases, leaving a gap of 21 bases between them. The CDR3 spans 15 residues, from the cysteine through the phenylalanine. Just CDR3 DNA is preserved here, 45 bases in frame from base 1. The germline V gene (reference sequence) gives CDR1 as LGHDT and CDR2 as YNNKEL. The chain is made from TRBV3-1 and TRBJ2-1, with the D gene call left open. The receptor was derived from a male donor with ankylosing spondylitis or in good health (not recorded which). The sequenced material came from blood, either unsorted or a sorted T cell fraction (not recorded which). Read as DNA, the sequence is TGTGCCAGCACCCTATCCTCCCTAAAGGACGATGAGCAGTTCTTC. It translates to CASTLSSLKDDEQFF.